This T cell receptor (beta chain) was recorded in a study of blood T cell repertoires in COVID-19. About the research overall: Collection of acute and convalescent COVID-19 samples took place in the United States, Italy and Spain.

V lost 0 bases and J lost 7; bases outside the gene matches: 1. The CDR3 is 13 amino acids. Germline V lookup: CDR1 GTSNPN, CDR2 SVGIG (reference sequence). Study processing details: It was from reference gene primer amplification that nucleated cell counts were estimated. Data came from immunoSEQ multiplex PCR; TCRdb stores just in-frame clones and leaves some out. From that table come the V and J calls and clone size; the DNA was used to work out D and trimming. The table lists about 370,000 clones, about 90% of them singletons. This clone was counted only a few times. Followed longitudinally, the Seattle patients had been enrolled during active infection.

The gene calls are TRBV30 and TRBJ1-2; TRBD1 matches 11 bases. Sequenced input: peripheral blood. This sequence was found in a woman aged 25 to 39 with COVID-19, enrolled during active disease. The CDR3 region has the DNA TGTGCCTGGAGTGTAGGACAGGGGGCTGGCTACACCTTC. This gives the protein CAWSVGQGAGYTF.